This T cell receptor beta chain was captured in a study of T-cell reconstitution after alpha-beta-depleted transplantation in children. Library preparation (for TCRbeta) was performed with unique molecular identifiers. One entry per CDR3 protein, called by TCRdb with MiXCR from the PCR reads. The data contain about 690,000 distinct CDR3 sequences, over 15% of them seen just once; the ten biggest clones take up approximately 1.1%. J was trimmed by 4 bases and V by 2 bases; bases with no gene match: 6. The CDR3 totals 15 residues. The germline V gene encodes CDR1 SGHRS and CDR2 YFSETQ. This clonotype was sampled from a human donor who donated a stem cell graft to a child with acute myeloid leukemia. This sample comprised PBMCs from the stem cell graft donor, obtained from the stem cell graft. The chain employs TRBV5-1 and TRBJ2-5; the match to TRBD1 covers 9 bases. CDR3 region: CASSFNRGPRETQYF. The DNA for the CDR3 is TGCGCCAGCAGCTTCAACAGGGGGCCGAGAGAGACCCAGTACTTC.